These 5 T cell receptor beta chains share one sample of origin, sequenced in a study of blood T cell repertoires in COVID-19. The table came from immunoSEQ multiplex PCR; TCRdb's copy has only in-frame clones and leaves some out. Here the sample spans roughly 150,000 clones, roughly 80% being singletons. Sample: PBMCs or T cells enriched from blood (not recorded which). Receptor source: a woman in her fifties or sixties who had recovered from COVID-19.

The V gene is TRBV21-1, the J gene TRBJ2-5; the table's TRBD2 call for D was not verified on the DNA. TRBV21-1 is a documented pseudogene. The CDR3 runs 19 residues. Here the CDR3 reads CASSKAIRGTKKGQETQYF. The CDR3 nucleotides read TGTGCCAGCAGCAAAGCGATTCGGGGGACCAAAAAAGGCCAAGAGACCCAGTACTTC.

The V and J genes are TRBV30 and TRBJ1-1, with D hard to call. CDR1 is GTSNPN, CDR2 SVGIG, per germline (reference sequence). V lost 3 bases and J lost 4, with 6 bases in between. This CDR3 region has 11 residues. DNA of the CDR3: TGTGCCTGGAGCCCGGGCACTGAAGCTTTCTTT. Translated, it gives CAWSPGTEAFF.

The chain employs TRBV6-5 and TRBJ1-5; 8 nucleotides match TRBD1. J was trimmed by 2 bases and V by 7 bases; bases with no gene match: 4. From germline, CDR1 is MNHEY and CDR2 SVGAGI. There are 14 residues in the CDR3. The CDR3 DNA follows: TGTGCCAGCACTTCGGGACAGGGCAATCAGCCCCAGCATTTT. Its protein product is CASTSGQGNQPQHF.

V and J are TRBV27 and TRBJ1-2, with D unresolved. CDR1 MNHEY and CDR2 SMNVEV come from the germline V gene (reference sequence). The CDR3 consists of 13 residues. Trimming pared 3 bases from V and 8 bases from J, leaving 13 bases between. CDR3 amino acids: CASSLQVASGYTF. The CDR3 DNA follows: TGTGCCAGCAGTTTGCAGGTGGCCAGCGGCTACACCTTC.

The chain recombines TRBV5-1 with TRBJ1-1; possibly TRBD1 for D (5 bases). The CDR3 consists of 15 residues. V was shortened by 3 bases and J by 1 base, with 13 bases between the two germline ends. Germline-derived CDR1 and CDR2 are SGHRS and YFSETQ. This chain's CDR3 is CASSWITGQNTEAFF. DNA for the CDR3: TGCGCCAGCAGCTGGATTACCGGACAGAACACTGAAGCTTTCTTT. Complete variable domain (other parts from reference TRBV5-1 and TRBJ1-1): KAGVTQTPRYLIKTRGQQVTLSCSPISGHRSVSWYQQTPGQGLQFLFEYFSETQRNKGNFPGRFSGRQFSNSRSEMNVSTLELGDSALYLCASSWITGQNTEAFFGQGTRLTVV.